The rows below give T cell receptor beta chains drawn from one sample of a study of beta chain features in type 1 diabetes. Generated by immunoSEQ multiplex PCR, the TCRdb table keeps only in-frame clones and is missing some. The sample contains some 290,000 clones, approximately 24% of which appear only once. The sequenced sample was naive CD4+ T cells from blood. The receptors come from a woman in her 30s with type 1 diabetes. Each CDR3 is given without its conserved first and last residue. Fields, in order: CDR3 protein, V gene, J gene.

CDR3: ASSLWGQGATDTQY; V: TRBV7-3; J: TRBJ2-3
CDR3: ASSLGLAGGPDTQY; V: TRBV5-1; J: TRBJ2-3
CDR3: ASSSADTEAF; V: TRBV28; J: TRBJ1-1
CDR3: ASSEFALDEQY; V: TRBV25-1; J: TRBJ2-7
CDR3: ASSPGQGGEVQPQH; V: TRBV18; J: TRBJ1-5
CDR3: ASSARTDTEAF; V: TRBV9; J: TRBJ1-1
CDR3: ASSGSGGTDTQY; V: TRBV18; J: TRBJ2-3
CDR3: AWSRGADTEAF; V: TRBV30; J: TRBJ1-1
CDR3: ASSPAGGNNEQF; V: TRBV18; J: TRBJ2-1
CDR3: ASYSPSETQY; V: TRBV5-6; J: TRBJ2-5
CDR3: ASSLLGLRTDTQY; V: TRBV7-3; J: TRBJ2-3
CDR3: ASSQDWLAGVETQY; V: TRBV4-2; J: TRBJ2-5
CDR3: AWSRQGGQPQH; V: TRBV30; J: TRBJ1-5
CDR3: SVELGGQGRDTEAF; V: TRBV29-1; J: TRBJ1-1
CDR3: ASLKGQGAGEQY; V: TRBV19; J: TRBJ2-7
CDR3: ASRPAGYDGYT; V: TRBV2; J: TRBJ1-2
CDR3: ASSPVGQTNYGYT; V: TRBV9; J: TRBJ1-2
CDR3: ASSPVRVDTEAF; V: TRBV18; J: TRBJ1-1
CDR3: ASSVNLAAGIGYT; V: TRBV25-1; J: TRBJ1-2
CDR3: ASSSSGGNQPQH; V: TRBV7-9; J: TRBJ1-5
CDR3: ASRLRSYNEQF; V: TRBV28; J: TRBJ2-1
CDR3: ASSLGGQGGRYT; V: TRBV7-2; J: TRBJ1-2
CDR3: ASSPIAGGREQF; V: TRBV5-1; J: TRBJ2-1
CDR3: SVRTGVTYEQY; V: TRBV29-1; J: TRBJ2-7
CDR3: ASSFRLAGAYNEQF; V: TRBV27; J: TRBJ2-1
CDR3: ASSVGWGGEAF; V: TRBV9; J: TRBJ1-1
CDR3: ASSPLAGTPTDTQY; V: TRBV4-1; J: TRBJ2-3
CDR3: SVAPGIGSYNEQF; V: TRBV29-1; J: TRBJ2-1
CDR3: ASSSPGQGWINEQY; V: TRBV11-1; J: TRBJ2-7
CDR3: ASSVEAGHTYEQY; V: TRBV9; J: TRBJ2-7
CDR3: ASNSPLRGTDTQY; V: TRBV4-1; J: TRBJ2-3
CDR3: AWSRLNEAF; V: TRBV30; J: TRBJ1-1
CDR3: ASSRQGVLGNEQF; V: TRBV18; J: TRBJ2-1
CDR3: ASSEFLAAYEQY; V: TRBV2; J: TRBJ2-7
CDR3: ASSPQWGGTQY; V: TRBV7-6; J: TRBJ2-5
CDR3: SVYWDSLYGYT; V: TRBV29-1; J: TRBJ1-2
CDR3: ASNTGLAVHTDTQY; V: TRBV19; J: TRBJ2-3
CDR3: ASSQDYRDRGQNTEAF; V: TRBV4-1; J: TRBJ1-1
CDR3: ASSQGGLAGGPTGEQY; V: TRBV4-1; J: TRBJ2-7
CDR3: AGERSGYT; V: TRBV30; J: TRBJ1-2
CDR3: ASSFGVQPQH; V: TRBV7-9; J: TRBJ1-5
CDR3: ASSVTGGSSYNEQF; V: TRBV9; J: TRBJ2-1
CDR3: ASSVEGAPYNEQF; V: TRBV9; J: TRBJ2-1
CDR3: ASSELTGISGANVLT; V: TRBV5-1; J: TRBJ2-6
CDR3: ASSQASGQVRSYEQY; V: TRBV4-2; J: TRBJ2-7
CDR3: AWSAQGPEQF; V: TRBV30; J: TRBJ2-1
CDR3: SVVKPGQGGYT; V: TRBV29-1; J: TRBJ1-2
CDR3: ASSLRLDQETQY; V: TRBV11-2; J: TRBJ2-5
CDR3: ASSDRSNYGYT; V: TRBV9; J: TRBJ1-2
CDR3: TSGDRGGNQPQH; V: TRBV1; J: TRBJ1-5
CDR3: AGDSYGYT; V: TRBV13; J: TRBJ1-2
CDR3: ASIPGLHTDTQY; V: TRBV6-1; J: TRBJ2-3
CDR3: ASSVVSGRITGELF; V: TRBV9; J: TRBJ2-2
CDR3: SVEVGRETQY; V: TRBV29-1; J: TRBJ2-5
CDR3: SVGHGLGAF; V: TRBV29-1; J: TRBJ1-1
CDR3: SAGGGTSDNYGYT; V: TRBV29-1; J: TRBJ1-2
CDR3: ASSFRGRANNEQF; V: TRBV28; J: TRBJ2-1
CDR3: AISVGQGKTEAF; V: TRBV10-3; J: TRBJ1-1
CDR3: AWSESRGGLTDTQY; V: TRBV30; J: TRBJ2-3